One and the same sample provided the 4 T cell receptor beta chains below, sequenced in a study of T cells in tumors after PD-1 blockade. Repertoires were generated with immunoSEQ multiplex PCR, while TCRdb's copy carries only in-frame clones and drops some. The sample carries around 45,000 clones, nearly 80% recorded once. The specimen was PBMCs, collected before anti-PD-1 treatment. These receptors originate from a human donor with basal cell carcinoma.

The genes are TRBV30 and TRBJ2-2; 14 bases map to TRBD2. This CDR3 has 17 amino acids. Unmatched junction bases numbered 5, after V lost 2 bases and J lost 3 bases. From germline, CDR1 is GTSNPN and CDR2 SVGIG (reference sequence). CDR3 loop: CAWSQGLAGVYTGELFF. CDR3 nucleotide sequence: TGTGCCTGGAGTCAGGGACTAGCGGGAGTCTACACCGGGGAGCTGTTTTTT.

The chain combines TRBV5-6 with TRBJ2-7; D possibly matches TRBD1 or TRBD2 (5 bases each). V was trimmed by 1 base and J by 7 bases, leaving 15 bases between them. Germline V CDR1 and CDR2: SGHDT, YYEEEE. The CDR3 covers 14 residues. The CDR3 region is CASSLPGPEREQYF. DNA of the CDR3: TGTGCCAGCAGCTTGCCGGGACCGGAGAGGGAGCAGTACTTC.

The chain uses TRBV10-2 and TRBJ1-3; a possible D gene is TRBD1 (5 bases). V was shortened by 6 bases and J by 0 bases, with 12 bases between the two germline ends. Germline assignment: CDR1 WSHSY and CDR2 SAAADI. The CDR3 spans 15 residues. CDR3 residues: CASSEGLSSGNTIYF. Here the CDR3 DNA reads TGCGCCAGCAGCGAGGGGCTGAGCTCTGGAAACACCATATATTTT.

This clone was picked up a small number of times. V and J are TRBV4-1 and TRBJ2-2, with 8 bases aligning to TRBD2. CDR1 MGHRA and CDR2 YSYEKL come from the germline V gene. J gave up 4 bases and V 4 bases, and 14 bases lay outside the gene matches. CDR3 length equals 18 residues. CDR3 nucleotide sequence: TGCGCCAGCAGCCGACCCAATCCGGGGGGGATGAGCACCGGGGAGCTGTTTTTT. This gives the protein CASSRPNPGGMSTGELFF.